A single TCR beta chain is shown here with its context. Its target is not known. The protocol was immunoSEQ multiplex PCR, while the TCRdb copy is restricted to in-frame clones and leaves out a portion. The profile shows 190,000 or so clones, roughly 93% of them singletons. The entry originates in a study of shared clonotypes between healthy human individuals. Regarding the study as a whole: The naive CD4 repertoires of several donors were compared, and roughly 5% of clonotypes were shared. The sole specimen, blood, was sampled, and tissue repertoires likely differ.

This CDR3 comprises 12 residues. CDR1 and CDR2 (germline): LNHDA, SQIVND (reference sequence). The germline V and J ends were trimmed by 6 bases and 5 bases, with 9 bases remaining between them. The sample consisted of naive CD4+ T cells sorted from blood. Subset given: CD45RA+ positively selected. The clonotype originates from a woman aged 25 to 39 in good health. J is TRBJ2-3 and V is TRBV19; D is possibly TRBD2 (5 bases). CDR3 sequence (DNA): TGTGCCAGTAGGAAACTAGGAGATACGCAGTATTTT. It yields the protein CASRKLGDTQYF.